These T cell receptor beta chains were read from a single sample in a study of CD8 T cells in ankylosing spondylitis. From the 5' RACE reads, TCRdb called clonotypes with MiXCR, one entry per CDR3 protein. The data show fewer than 750,000 distinct CDR3 sequences, 15% to 20% seen once. Sequenced input: blood, either unsorted or a sorted T cell fraction (not recorded which). The receptors were gathered from a male donor with ankylosing spondylitis. Each CDR3 is given with its conserved first and last residue. Fields, in order: J gene, V gene, clone size, D gene, CDR3 protein, CDR3 DNA. The D gene is left open where the match is weak. Not all rows give a size; the values are once, few, many and, for expanded clones, a class.

>TRBJ2-3|TRBV24-1|few|-
CATSGVTGTPDTQYF
TGTGCCACCAGTGGGGTTACAGGGACCCCAGATACGCAGTATTTT
>TRBJ2-1|TRBV15|-|-
CATSAYFNEQFF
TGTGCCACCAGCGCTTACTTCAATGAGCAGTTCTTC
>TRBJ2-7|TRBV27|few|TRBD1
CASSTPGTGPLEEQYF
TGTGCCAGCAGTACACCGGGGACAGGGCCTCTAGAGGAGCAGTACTTC
>TRBJ1-2|TRBV29-1|few|TRBD1
CSVLSRDRGSHGYTF
TGCAGCGTTCTATCCCGGGACAGGGGGAGCCATGGCTACACCTTC
>TRBJ2-7|TRBV5-6|-|TRBD1
CASLLRGQGIVYEQYF
TGTGCCAGCCTACTGAGGGGACAGGGAATCGTCTACGAGCAGTACTTC
>TRBJ2-4|TRBV10-3|-|-
CAISETLNIQYF
TGTGCCATCAGTGAGACCCTTAACATTCAGTACTTC
>TRBJ2-7|TRBV20-1|-|TRBD2
CSARSTSGGTYEQYF
TGCAGTGCTAGATCAACTAGCGGGGGAACCTACGAGCAGTACTTC
>TRBJ1-6|TRBV4-1|few|TRBD1
CASSQVGDRGGDSPLHF
TGCGCCAGCAGCCAAGTGGGGGACAGGGGGGGAGATTCACCCCTCCACTTT
>TRBJ2-7|TRBV7-9|-|-
CASSLIPGRDHEQYF
TGTGCCAGCAGCTTGATCCCAGGGCGGGACCACGAGCAGTACTTC
>TRBJ1-2|TRBV29-1|-|-
CSVERMPGKNGYTF
TGCAGCGTTGAACGTATGCCAGGGAAAAATGGCTACACCTTC
>TRBJ2-7|TRBV11-2|-|-
CASSLGRGGSYEQYF
TGTGCCAGCAGCTTAGGTAGGGGGGGGTCCTACGAGCAGTACTTC
>TRBJ2-2|TRBV7-8|-|-
CASSLVVRVAGELFF
TGTGCCAGCAGCTTAGTGGTCAGGGTTGCCGGGGAGCTGTTTTTT
>TRBJ2-3|TRBV7-2|-|-
CASSRGLGGPRDTQYF
TGTGCCAGCAGCAGGGGTCTGGGCGGACCTAGGGATACGCAGTATTTT
>TRBJ2-1|TRBV4-1|-|-
CASSPLGLNNEQFF
TGCGCCAGCAGCCCCCTTGGTCTCAACAATGAGCAGTTCTTC
>TRBJ2-1|TRBV28|few|TRBD2
CASSGGWNEQFF
TGTGCCAGCTCGGGAGGGTGGAATGAGCAGTTCTTC
>TRBJ2-1|TRBV7-2|-|-
CASSLMGLDDNEQFF
TGTGCCAGCAGCTTAATGGGACTGGACGACAATGAGCAGTTCTTC
>TRBJ1-6|TRBV20-1|few|-
CSARAAAGSPLHF
TGCAGTGCTAGAGCGGCAGCAGGCTCACCCCTCCACTTT